This TCR beta chain is drawn from a study of post-analysis software for immune sequencing data. Study-wide points: Same-batch preparations were strongly co-clustered by F measure. Patients showed TRBV5-6, TRBV5-1 and TRBV20-1 among five TRBV segments more frequent than in controls.

Details on this clonotype: Its antigen is not identified.

Unique molecular identifiers had been added to the TCR beta cDNA libraries. There were roughly 0.95 to 10 million T cells, and 480,000 or so cDNA molecules came from them. TCRdb called the PCR reads again in MiXCR, with one record for every CDR3 protein. The sample lists approximately 180,000 distinct CDR3 sequences, over 25% seen once, with 1.5% in the top ten. Trimming left V 1 base short and J 7 bases short, with 8 bases between. Germline V gives CDR1 SGHTA, CDR2 FQGNSA. This CDR3 has 13 residues. What was sequenced was blood. V and J are TRBV7-2 and TRBJ1-5; D is uncertain. The receptor was isolated from a girl aged 5-17 years with multiple sclerosis. CDR3 in DNA: TGTGCCAGCAGCTTAGATTGGGTACAGCCCCAGCATTTT. Protein: CASSLDWVQPQHF.